What follows are 10 T cell receptor beta chains derived from one specimen sequenced in a study of shared clonotypes between healthy human individuals (dated by TCRdb to about 2020). Library preparation employed the immunoSEQ multiplex PCR assay. Here the immuneACCESS table is served through TCRdb, limited to in-frame sequences with V and J called. Missing clones are a known gap in these copies; in checked studies unresolved V genes cover under half, and the rest lacks a known reason. This sample comprises 800,000 or so clones, 96% of them detected only once. Of the sample, less than 0.25% falls within the top ten clones. CD8 naive samples were obtained by positive selection for CCR7 among CD45RO-negative cells, yielding a CD45RA+CCR7+ population from which TemRA cells were excluded. The sequenced sample consisted of naive CD8+ T cells sorted from blood. The cell subset or site label for this specimen denotes: CD45RA+CCR7+. These receptors all come from a man between 25 and 39 years old in good health.

Written as DNA, the CDR3 is TGCGCCAGCAGCCAACTTACGGGACAAGGGGACTATGGCTACACCTTC. This encodes CASSQLTGQGDYGYTF. This chain uses TRBV4-1 with TRBJ1-2; a weak D match, TRBD1 (6 bases). The V gene's germline CDR1 is MGHRA and CDR2 YSYEKL. The CDR3 consists of 16 residues. With 2 bases removed from V and 3 bases from J, the gap between germline ends came to 16 bases.

The rearrangement uses TRBV27 and TRBJ1-1; possibly TRBD1 for D (6 bases). The CDR3 has 17 amino acids. Germline lookup yields CDR1 MNHEY and CDR2 SMNVEV (reference sequence). V shed 8 bases and J shed 2 bases, with 24 bases lying between them. The CDR3 DNA sequence: TGTGCCAGCTTTATGGGTCCCCCCGGGGGCCTTAACACTGAAGCTTTCTTT. Amino acids: CASFMGPPGGLNTEAFF.

The V call is TRBV11-2, the J call TRBJ2-7; the D gene is possibly TRBD2 (6 bases). The length of the CDR3 is 14 residues. V was pared by 4 bases and J by 3 bases, with 13 bases between. The germline V gene encodes CDR1 SGHAT and CDR2 FQNNGV. Here the CDR3 reads CASSSGLVSYEQYF. The CDR3, as DNA: TGTGCCAGCAGCTCGGGACTGGTGAGCTACGAGCAGTACTTC.

The chain employs TRBV7-6 and TRBJ2-1; TRBD2 aligns across 11 bases. The V and J ends lost 4 bases and 5 bases, in that order; junction bases with no gene match: 16. The CDR3 is 19 residues long. CDR1 is SGHVS, CDR2 FNYEAQ, per germline. In DNA, the CDR3 is TGTGCCAGCAGCTCTGCGAACGGACTAGCGGGCCGCTTTAACAATGAGCAGTTCTTC. Translated, it gives CASSSANGLAGRFNNEQFF.

This chain links TRBV28 with TRBJ2-7; D unclear. The CDR3 extends over 16 amino acids. CDR1 MDHEN and CDR2 SYDVKM come from the germline V gene. V was cut by 6 bases and J by 0 bases, with 18 bases left in between. The CDR3 region is CASSYQTRKSSYEQYF. In DNA, the CDR3 is TGTGCCAGCAGCTACCAAACTCGGAAGAGCTCCTACGAGCAGTACTTC.

This clone occurred once. V usage is TRBV7-9 and J usage is TRBJ1-1; unclear D gene. Germline V CDR1 and CDR2: SEHNR, FQNEAQ (reference sequence). V dropped 4 bases and J dropped 7 bases, with 13 bases sitting between them. This CDR3 is 13 amino acids long. Here the CDR3 reads CASSSTLVGEAFF. The CDR3 DNA reads as TGTGCCAGCAGCTCAACCCTCGTTGGTGAAGCTTTCTTT.

J is TRBJ2-3 and V is TRBV27, with TRBD2 matching over 12 bases. J was trimmed by 4 bases and V by 4 bases; bases with no gene match: 6. Germline CDR1 MNHEY, CDR2 SMNVEV (reference sequence). This CDR3 is built from 16 residues. The CDR3 loop is CASSSRTSGVADTQYF. The DNA for the CDR3 is TGTGCCAGCAGTTCACGGACTAGCGGGGTAGCAGATACGCAGTATTTT.

The V and J genes are TRBV11-3 and TRBJ2-2; D possibly corresponds to TRBD2 (6 bases). The V end was cut by 0 bases, the J end by 4 bases, with 12 bases between. CDR1 and CDR2 from the germline V gene are SGHNT and YENEEA. This CDR3 spans 16 amino acids. CDR3 nucleotides: TGTGCCAGCAGCTTAGATCCCGGACTAAGCACCGGGGAGCTGTTTTTT. Translation: CASSLDPGLSTGELFF.

The chain carries TRBV6-5 and TRBJ2-7, with 7 bases that match TRBD2. The germline V gene encodes CDR1 MNHEY and CDR2 SVGAGI. CDR3 length: 13 amino acids. With V trimmed by 7 bases and J by 5 bases, 8 bases remained unmatched. The chain's CDR3 is CASTPGLLNEQYF. In DNA form, the CDR3 reads TGTGCCAGCACCCCGGGACTATTAAACGAGCAGTACTTC.

About this clone: This sample includes further DNA sequences coding for the same CDR3. The rearrangement links TRBV6-6 to TRBJ2-7, with no clear D. The CDR3 totals 12 residues. CDR1 is MNHNY and CDR2 is SVGAGI in the germline V gene (reference sequence). V lost 2 bases and J 3 bases, leaving 5 bases between the germline ends. The CDR3 here is CASSYDDYEQYF. The DNA for the CDR3 is TGTGCCAGCAGTTACGATGACTACGAGCAGTACTTC.